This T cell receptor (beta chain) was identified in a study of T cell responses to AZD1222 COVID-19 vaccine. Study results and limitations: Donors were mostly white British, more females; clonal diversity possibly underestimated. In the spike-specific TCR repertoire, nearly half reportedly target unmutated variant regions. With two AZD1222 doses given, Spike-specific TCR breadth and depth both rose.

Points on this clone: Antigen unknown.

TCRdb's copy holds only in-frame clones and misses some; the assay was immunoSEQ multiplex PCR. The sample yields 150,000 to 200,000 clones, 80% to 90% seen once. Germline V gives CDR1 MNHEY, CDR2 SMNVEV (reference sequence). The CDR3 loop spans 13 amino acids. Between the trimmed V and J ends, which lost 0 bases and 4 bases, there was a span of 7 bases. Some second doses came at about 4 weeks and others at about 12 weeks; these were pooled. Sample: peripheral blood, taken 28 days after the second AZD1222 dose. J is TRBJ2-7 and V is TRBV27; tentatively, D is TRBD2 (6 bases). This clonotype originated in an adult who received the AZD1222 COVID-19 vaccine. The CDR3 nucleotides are TGTGCCAGCAGTTTATCGGGGAGGTACGAGCAGTACTTC. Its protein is CASSLSGRYEQYF.